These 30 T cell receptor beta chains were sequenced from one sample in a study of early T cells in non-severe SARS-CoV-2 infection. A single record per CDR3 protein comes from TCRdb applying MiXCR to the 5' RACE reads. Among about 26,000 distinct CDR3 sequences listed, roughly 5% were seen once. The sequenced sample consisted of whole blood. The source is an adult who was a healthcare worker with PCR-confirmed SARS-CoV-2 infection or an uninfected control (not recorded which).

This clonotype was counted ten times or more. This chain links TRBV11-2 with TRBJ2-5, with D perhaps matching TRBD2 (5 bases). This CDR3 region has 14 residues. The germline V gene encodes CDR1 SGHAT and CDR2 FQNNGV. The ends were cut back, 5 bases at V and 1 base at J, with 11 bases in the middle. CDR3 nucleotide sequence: TGTGCCAGCAGCCCGGACTGGGTCCAAGAGACCCAGTACTTC. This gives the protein CASSPDWVQETQYF.

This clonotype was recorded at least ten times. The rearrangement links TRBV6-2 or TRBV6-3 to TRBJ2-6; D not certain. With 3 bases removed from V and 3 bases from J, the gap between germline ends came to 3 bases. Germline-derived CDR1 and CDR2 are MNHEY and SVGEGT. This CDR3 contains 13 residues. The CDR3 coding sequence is TGTGCCAGCAGTTATGGTGGGGCCAACGTCCTGACTTTC. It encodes CASSYGGANVLTF.

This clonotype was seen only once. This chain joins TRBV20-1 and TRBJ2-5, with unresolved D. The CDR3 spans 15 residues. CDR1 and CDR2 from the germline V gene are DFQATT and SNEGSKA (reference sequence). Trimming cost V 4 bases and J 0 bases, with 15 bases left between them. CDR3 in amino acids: CSATPPTANQETQYF. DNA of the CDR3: TGCAGTGCTACCCCACCGACCGCGAACCAAGAGACCCAGTACTTC.

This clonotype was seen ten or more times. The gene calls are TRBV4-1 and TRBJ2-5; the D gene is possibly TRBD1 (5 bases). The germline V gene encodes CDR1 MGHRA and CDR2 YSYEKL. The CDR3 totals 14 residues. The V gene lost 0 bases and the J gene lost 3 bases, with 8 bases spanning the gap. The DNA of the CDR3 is TGCGCCAGCAGCCAAGAGTCGACAGAAGAGACCCAGTACTTC. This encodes CASSQESTEETQYF.

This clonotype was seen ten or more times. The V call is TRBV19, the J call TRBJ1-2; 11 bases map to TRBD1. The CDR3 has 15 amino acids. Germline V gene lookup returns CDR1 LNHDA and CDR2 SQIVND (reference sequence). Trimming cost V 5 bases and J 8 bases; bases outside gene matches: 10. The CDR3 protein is CASSPVGQGAWGYTF. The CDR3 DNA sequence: TGTGCCAGTAGTCCCGTTGGACAGGGGGCGTGGGGCTACACCTTC.

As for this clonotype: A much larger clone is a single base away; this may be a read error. The CDR3 nucleotides read TGTGCCAGCAGCTTAGAGTATCAGCCCCAGCATTTT. Translated: CASSLEYQPQHF. The chain is built from TRBV7-9 and TRBJ1-5; D unresolved. Per germline, CDR1 SEHNR and CDR2 FQNEAQ (reference sequence). Deletions cut 1 base from V and 5 bases from J, with 3 bases between. This CDR3 has 12 residues.

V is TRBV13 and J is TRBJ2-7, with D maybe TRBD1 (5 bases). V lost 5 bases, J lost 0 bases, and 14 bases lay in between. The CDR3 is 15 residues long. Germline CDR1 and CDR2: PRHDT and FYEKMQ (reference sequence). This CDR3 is CASSPRQSDSYEQYF. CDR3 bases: TGTGCCAGCAGCCCGAGACAGTCAGACTCCTACGAGCAGTACTTC.

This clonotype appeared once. The chain's CDR3 is CASSRTGTGDSPLHF. CDR3 nucleotides: TGTGCCAGCAGTCGAACCGGGACAGGGGATTCACCCCTCCACTTT. The rearrangement joins TRBV6-6 to TRBJ1-6, with 10 bases fitting TRBD1. The CDR3 contains 15 residues. J gave up 8 bases and V 5 bases, and 6 bases lay outside the gene matches. The germline V gene encodes CDR1 MNHNY and CDR2 SVGAGI (reference sequence).

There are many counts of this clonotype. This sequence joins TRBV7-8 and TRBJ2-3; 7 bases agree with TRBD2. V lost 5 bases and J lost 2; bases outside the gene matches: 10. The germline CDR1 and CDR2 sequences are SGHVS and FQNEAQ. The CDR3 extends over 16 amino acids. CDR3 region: CASSPSSGGNTDTQYF. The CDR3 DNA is TGTGCCAGCAGCCCGTCATCGGGGGGAAACACAGATACGCAGTATTTT.

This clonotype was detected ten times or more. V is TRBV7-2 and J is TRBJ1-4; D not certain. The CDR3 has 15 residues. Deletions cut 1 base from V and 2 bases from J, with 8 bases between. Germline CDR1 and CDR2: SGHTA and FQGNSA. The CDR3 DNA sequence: TGTGCCAGCAGCTTAGGCTGGCAGACTAATGAAAAACTGTTTTTT. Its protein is CASSLGWQTNEKLFF.

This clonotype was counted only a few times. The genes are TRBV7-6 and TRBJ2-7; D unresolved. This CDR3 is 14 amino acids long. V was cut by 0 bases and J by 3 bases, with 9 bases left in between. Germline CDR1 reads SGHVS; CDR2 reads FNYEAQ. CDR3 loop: CASSLASGGYEQYF. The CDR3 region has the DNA TGTGCCAGCAGCTTAGCCTCCGGCGGCTACGAGCAGTACTTC.

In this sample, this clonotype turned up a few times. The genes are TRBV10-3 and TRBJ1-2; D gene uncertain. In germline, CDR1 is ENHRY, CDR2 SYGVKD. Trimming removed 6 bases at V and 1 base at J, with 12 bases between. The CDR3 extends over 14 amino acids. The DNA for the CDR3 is TGTGCCATCAGCCCCAGTCGGGATAACTATGGCTACACCTTC. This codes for CAISPSRDNYGYTF.

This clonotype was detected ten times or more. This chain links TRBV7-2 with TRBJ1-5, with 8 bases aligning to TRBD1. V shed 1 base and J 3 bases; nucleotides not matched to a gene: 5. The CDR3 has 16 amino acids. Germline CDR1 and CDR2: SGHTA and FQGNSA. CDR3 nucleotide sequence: TGTGCCAGCAGCTTAGTAGCAGGGGGCACCAATCAGCCCCAGCATTTT. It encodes CASSLVAGGTNQPQHF.

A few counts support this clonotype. CDR3 amino acids: CASSEATANSPLHF. CDR3 DNA sequence: TGTGCCAGCAGTGAAGCTACGGCGAATTCACCCCTCCACTTT. The V gene is TRBV6-1, the J gene TRBJ1-6, with D uncertain. The length of the CDR3 is 14 residues. The germline gives CDR1 MNHNS, CDR2 SASEGT. Trimming stripped 0 bases from V and 7 bases from J, with 7 bases between.

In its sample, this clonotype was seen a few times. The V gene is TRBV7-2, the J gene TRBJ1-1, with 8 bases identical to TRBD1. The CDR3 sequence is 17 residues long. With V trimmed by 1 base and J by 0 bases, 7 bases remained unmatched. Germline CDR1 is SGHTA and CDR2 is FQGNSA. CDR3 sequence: CASSLEAGGPMNTEAFF. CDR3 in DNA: TGTGCCAGCAGCTTAGAGGCAGGGGGCCCGATGAACACTGAAGCTTTCTTT. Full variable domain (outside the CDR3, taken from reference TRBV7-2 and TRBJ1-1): GAGVSQSPSNKVTEKGKDVELRCDPISGHTALYWYRQSLGQGLEFLIYFQGNSAPDKSGLPSDRFSAERTGGSVSTLTIQRTQQEDSAVYLCASSLEAGGPMNTEAFFGQGTRLTVV.

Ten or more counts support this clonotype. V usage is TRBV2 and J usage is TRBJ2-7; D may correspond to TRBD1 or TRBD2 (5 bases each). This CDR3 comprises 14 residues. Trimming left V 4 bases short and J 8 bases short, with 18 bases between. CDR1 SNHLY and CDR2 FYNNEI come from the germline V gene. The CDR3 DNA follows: TGTGCCAGCAGTGCTTTGAGGGGCGCAAATCAGCAGTACTTC. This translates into CASSALRGANQQYF.

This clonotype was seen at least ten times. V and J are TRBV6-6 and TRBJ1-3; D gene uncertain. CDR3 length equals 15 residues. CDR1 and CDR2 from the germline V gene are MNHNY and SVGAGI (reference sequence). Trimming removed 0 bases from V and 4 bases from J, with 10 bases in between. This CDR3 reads CASSYSRGRGNTIYF. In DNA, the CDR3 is TGTGCCAGCAGTTACTCCCGGGGAAGAGGAAACACCATATATTTT.

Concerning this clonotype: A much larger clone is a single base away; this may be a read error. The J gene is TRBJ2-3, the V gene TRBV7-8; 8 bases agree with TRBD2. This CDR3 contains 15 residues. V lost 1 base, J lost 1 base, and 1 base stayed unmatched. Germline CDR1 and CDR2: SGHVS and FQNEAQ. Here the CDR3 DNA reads TGTGCCAGCAGCTTAGGTAGCGGGGGCACAGATACGCAGTATTTT. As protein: CASSLGSGGTDTQYF.

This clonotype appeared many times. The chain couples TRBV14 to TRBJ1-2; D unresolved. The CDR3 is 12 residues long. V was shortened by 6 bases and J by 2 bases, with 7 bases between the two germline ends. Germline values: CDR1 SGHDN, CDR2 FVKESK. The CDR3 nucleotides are TGTGCCAGCAGTCAACTCAACTATGGCTACACCTTC. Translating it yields CASSQLNYGYTF. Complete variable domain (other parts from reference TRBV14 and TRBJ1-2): EAGVTQFPSHSVIEKGQTVTLRCDPISGHDNLYWYRRVMGKEIKFLLHFVKESKQDESGMPNNRFLAERTGGTYSTLKVQPAELEDSGVYFCASSQLNYGYTFGSGTRLTVV.

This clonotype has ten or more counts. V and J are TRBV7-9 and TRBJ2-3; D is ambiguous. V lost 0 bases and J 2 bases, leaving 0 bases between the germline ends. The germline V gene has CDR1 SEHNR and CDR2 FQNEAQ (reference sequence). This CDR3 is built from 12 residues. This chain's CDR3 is CASSLATDTQYF. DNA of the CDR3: TGTGCCAGCAGCTTAGCCACAGATACGCAGTATTTT. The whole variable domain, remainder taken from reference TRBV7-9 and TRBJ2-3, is DTGVSQNPRHKITKRGQNVTFRCDPISEHNRLYWYRQTLGQGPEFLTYFQNEAQLEKSRLLSDRFSAERPKGSFSTLEIQRTEQGDSAMYLCASSLATDTQYFGPGTRLTVL.

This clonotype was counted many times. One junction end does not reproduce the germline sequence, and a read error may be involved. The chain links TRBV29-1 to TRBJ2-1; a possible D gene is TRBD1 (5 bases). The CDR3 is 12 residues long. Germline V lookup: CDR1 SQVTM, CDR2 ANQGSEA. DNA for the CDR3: TGCAGCGTAGAAGGGGATAGCCCTGAGCAGTTCTTC. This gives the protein CSVEGDSPEQFF.

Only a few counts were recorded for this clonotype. The CDR3 spells CSAPDRVDTEAFF. CDR3 nucleotide sequence: TGCAGTGCCCCAGACAGGGTCGACACTGAAGCTTTCTTT. The rearrangement joins TRBV20-1 to TRBJ1-1, with 7 bases fitting TRBD1. This CDR3 has 13 amino acids. V dropped 6 bases and J dropped 3; count of bases not matched to a gene: 7. CDR1 DFQATT and CDR2 SNEGSKA come from the germline V gene (reference sequence).

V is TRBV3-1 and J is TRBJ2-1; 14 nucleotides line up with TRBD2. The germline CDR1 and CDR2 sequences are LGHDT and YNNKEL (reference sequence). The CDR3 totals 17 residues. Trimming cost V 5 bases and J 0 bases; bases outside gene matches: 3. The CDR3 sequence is CASSGLAGGISYNEQFF. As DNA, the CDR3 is TGTGCCAGCAGCGGACTAGCGGGGGGTATCTCCTACAATGAGCAGTTCTTC.

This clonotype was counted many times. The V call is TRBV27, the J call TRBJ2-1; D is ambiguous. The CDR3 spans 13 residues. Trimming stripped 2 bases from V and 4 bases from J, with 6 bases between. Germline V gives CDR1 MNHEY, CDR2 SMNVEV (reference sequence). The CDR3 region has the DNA TGTGCCAGCAGTTTAAGGCTTTACAATGAGCAGTTCTTC. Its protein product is CASSLRLYNEQFF.

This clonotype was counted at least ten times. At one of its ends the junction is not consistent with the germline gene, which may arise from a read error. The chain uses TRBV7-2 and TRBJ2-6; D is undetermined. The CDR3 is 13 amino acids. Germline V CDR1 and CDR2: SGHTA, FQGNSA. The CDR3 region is CATSSSGANVLTF. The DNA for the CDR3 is TGTGCTACCTCGAGCTCTGGAGCCAACGTCCTGACTTTC.

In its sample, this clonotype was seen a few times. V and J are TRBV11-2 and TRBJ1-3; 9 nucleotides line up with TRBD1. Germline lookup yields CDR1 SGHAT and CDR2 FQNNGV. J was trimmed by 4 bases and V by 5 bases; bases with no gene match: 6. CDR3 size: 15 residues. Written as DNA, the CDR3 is TGTGCCAGCAGCGAGCCACAGGGGGCAGGAAACACCATATATTTT. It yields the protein CASSEPQGAGNTIYF.

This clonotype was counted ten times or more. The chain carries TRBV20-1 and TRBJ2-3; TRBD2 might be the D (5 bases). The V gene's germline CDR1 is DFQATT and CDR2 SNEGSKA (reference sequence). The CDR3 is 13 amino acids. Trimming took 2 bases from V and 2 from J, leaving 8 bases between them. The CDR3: CSARRLATDTQYF. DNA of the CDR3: TGCAGTGCTAGACGTCTAGCCACAGATACGCAGTATTTT.

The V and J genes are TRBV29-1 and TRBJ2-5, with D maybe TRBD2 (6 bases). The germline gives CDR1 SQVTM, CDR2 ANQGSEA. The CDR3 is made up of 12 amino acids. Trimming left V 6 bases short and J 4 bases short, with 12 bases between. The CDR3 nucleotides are TGCAGCGTGGGACGGGGGACAGAGACCCAGTACTTC. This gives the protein CSVGRGTETQYF. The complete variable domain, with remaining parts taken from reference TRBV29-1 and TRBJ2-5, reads SAVISQKPSRDICQRGTSLTIQCQVDSQVTMMFWYRQQPGQSLTLIATANQGSEATYESGFVIDKFPISRPNLTFSTLTVSNMSPEDSSIYLCSVGRGTETQYFGPGTRLLVL.

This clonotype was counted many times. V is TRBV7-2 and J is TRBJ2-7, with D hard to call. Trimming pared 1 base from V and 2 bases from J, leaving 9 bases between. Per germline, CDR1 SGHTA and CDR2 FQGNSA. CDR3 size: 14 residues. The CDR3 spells CASSLDGTAYEQYF. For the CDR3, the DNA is TGTGCCAGCAGCTTAGATGGTACAGCCTACGAGCAGTACTTC. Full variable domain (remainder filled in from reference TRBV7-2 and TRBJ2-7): GAGVSQSPSNKVTEKGKDVELRCDPISGHTALYWYRQSLGQGLEFLIYFQGNSAPDKSGLPSDRFSAERTGGSVSTLTIQRTQQEDSAVYLCASSLDGTAYEQYFGPGTRLTVT.

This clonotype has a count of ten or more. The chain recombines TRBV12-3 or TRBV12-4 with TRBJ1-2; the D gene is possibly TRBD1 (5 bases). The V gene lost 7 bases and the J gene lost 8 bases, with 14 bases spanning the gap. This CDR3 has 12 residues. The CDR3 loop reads CASTLGVNGYTF. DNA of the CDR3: TGTGCCAGCACCTTGGGGGTAAACGGCTACACCTTC.